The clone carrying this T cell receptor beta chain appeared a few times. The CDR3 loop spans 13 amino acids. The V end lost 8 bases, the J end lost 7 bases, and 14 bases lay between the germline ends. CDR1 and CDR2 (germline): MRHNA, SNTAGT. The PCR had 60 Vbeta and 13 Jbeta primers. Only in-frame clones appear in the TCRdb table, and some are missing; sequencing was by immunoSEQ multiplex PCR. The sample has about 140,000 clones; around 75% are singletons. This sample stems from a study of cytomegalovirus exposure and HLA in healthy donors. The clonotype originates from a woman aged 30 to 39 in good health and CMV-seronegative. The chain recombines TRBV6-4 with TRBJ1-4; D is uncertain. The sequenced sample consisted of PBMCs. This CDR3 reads CASSQIPGEKLFF. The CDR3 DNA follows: TGTGCCAGCTCCCAAATTCCGGGTGAAAAACTGTTTTTT.